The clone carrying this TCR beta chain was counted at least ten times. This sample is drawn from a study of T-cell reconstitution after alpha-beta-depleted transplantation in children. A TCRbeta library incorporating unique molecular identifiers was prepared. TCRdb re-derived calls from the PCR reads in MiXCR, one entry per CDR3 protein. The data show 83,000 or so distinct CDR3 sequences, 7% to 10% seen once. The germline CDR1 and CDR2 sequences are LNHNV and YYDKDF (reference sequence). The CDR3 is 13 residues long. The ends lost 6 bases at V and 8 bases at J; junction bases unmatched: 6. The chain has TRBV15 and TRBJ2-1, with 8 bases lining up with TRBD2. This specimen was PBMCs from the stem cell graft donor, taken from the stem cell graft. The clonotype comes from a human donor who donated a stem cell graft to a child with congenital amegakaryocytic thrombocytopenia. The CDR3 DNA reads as TGTGCCACCAGTCCGGGGGGGCTGCATGAGCAGTTCTTC. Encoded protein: CATSPGGLHEQFF.